This TCR beta chain was sequenced for a study of post-analysis software for immune sequencing data (dated by TCRdb to the mid-2010s). Background on the whole study: Disease courses on record covered relapsing-remitting, secondary progressive and progressive-relapsing multiple sclerosis, though some patients had no subtype annotation. A subset of samples was prepared in parallel using single-end sample barcoding, then pooled and co-amplified after Illumina adapter ligation. The patient repertoires were set against about 12 previously published healthy control repertoires from donors whose ages ranged from 6 to 25 years.

TCR beta repertoires were profiled from peripheral blood of over 10 young patients with multiple sclerosis to demonstrate the VDJtools post-analysis software. The multiple sclerosis patients were children and adolescents between about 6 and 16 years of age. The CDR3 covers 13 residues, taking in both the cysteine and the phenylalanine. Solely the CDR3 DNA is kept, with 39 bases framed from the first base. Trimming removed 1 base from V and 6 bases from J, leaving 7 bases between the germline ends. Overall results and qualifications from the work: The multiple sclerosis patient group was slightly younger than the control group. A handful of TRBV segments, including TRBV5-6, TRBV5-1 and TRBV20-1, were significantly more frequent in patients than controls. Direct clustering with F measure revealed strong co-clustering of samples prepared in the same batch, which led to a batch-effect correction. Significantly lower normalized Chao1 diversity was found in multiple sclerosis patients than in controls, suggesting substantial peripheral T-cell clonal expansion.

Details on this clonotype: It has no known antigen specificity. No clone much larger than this one lies a single base away; base qualities are absent.

The protocol used for the library was PCR. Sequencer: Illumina HiSeq 2500. To reduce PCR and sequencing biases, unique molecular identifiers were built into the TCR beta cDNA libraries. Every 1 to 10 million input T cells yielded 500,000 or so cDNA molecules, meaning each molecule approximated one T cell. Patient libraries were prepared and sequenced with the same protocol used for the earlier healthy control dataset. Samples belonging to the same batch were prepared together, multiplexed and sequenced on a shared HiSeq lane. The study's processing was this. Raw barcoded reads were processed with MIGEC, and single-read molecular identifier groups were discarded before consensus assembly and CDR3 extraction. Clonotype tables were post-analysed with VDJtools, and diversity was normalized by down-sampling all datasets to the smallest sample size. Repertoire overlap clustering matched CDR3 amino acid but not nucleotide sequences to correct batch-related cross-sample contamination. Starting from the raw public reads, TCRdb applied fastp trimming at Q25, assembled clones with MiXCR and retained in-frame beta chains. Every CDR3 protein is listed once, alongside the most common genes and DNA of its rows. The V and J calls shown here were made by TCRdb, not taken from the authors' results. The sample table holds about 540,000 distinct CDR3 sequences, of which around 36% were seen once. The top ten clonotypes cover approximately 5.4% of the sample.

The chain is encoded by TRBV12-3 or TRBV12-4 joined to TRBJ2-1, with the identity of the D gene unclear. This sequence originates from a girl aged 2-17 years with multiple sclerosis. Input material: blood. DNA sequence: TGTGCCAGCAGTTTAGGAGAGAGCAATGAGCAGTTCTTC. Translated, this gives CASSLGESNEQFF.